Each of the 15 T cell receptor beta chains below was sequenced from the same sample in a study of blood T cell repertoires in COVID-19. Produced via immunoSEQ multiplex PCR; TCRdb's table is partial and in-frame only. The data contain some 200,000 clones, about 80% of them seen just once; the ten biggest clones take up approximately 7.2%. The source material was peripheral blood. These receptors all stem from a human donor with acute or convalescent COVID-19. The donor label of this sample is uncertain.

As DNA, the CDR3 is TGTGCCAGCAGCTTAGAACTAGCGGGAGCGAGAGAGCAGTTCTTC. This sequence encodes CASSLELAGAREQFF. The gene calls are TRBV11-2 and TRBJ2-1; 11 nucleotides line up with TRBD2. The trim removed 0 bases at V and 10 bases at J, leaving 5 bases unmatched. Germline assignment: CDR1 SGHAT and CDR2 FQNNGV. CDR3 length: 15 amino acids.

The chain couples TRBV5-1 to TRBJ2-3; 9 bases are a match to TRBD2. There are 16 residues in the CDR3. Germline V gives CDR1 SGHRS, CDR2 YFSETQ. V lost 4 bases, J lost 4 bases, and 10 bases stayed unmatched. The CDR3 here is CASSTGLARASDTQYF. The CDR3 region has the DNA TGCGCCAGCAGCACGGGACTAGCTAGGGCCTCAGATACGCAGTATTTT.

A remark on this clone: The sample contains more than one DNA sequence encoding this CDR3. The V and J genes are TRBV7-2 and TRBJ1-2, with D unclear. V was shortened by 1 base and J by 2 bases, with 5 bases between the two germline ends. CDR1 is SGHTA and CDR2 is FQGNSA in the germline V gene. The CDR3 loop spans 13 amino acids. The CDR3 DNA reads TGTGCCAGCAGCTTAGGGCGGAACTATGGCTACACCTTC. It specifies CASSLGRNYGYTF.

The V and J genes are TRBV28 and TRBJ2-1; 10 nucleotides line up with TRBD2. Trimming took 6 bases from V and 5 from J; bases not matched to a gene: 1. The CDR3 loop spans 13 amino acids. Germline V lookup: CDR1 MDHEN, CDR2 SYDVKM. CDR3 in amino acids: CASSLAGDNEQFF. DNA for the CDR3: TGTGCCAGCAGCCTAGCGGGAGACAATGAGCAGTTCTTC.

This chain connects TRBV4-2 to TRBJ1-4; the D gene is possibly TRBD1 (5 bases). The CDR3 has 12 amino acids. Germline V gives CDR1 LGHNA, CDR2 YNFKEQ. The V end was cut by 4 bases, the J end by 5 bases, with 5 bases between. CDR3 nucleotide sequence: TGTGCCAGCAGCCGGACAAATGAAAAACTGTTTTTT. Its protein product is CASSRTNEKLFF.

The rearrangement uses TRBV6-5 and TRBJ1-2; 7 nucleotides match TRBD1. In germline, CDR1 is MNHEY, CDR2 SVGAGI. This CDR3 has 15 amino acids. Trimming removed 0 bases from V and 1 base from J; junction bases left unmatched: 2. The CDR3 DNA reads as TGTGCCAGCAGTTACTCGAGACAGGGTAACTATGGCTACACCTTC. Protein: CASSYSRQGNYGYTF.

The chain links TRBV6-6 to TRBJ2-7; D unclear. Trimming pared 1 base from V and 4 bases from J, leaving 5 bases between. Germline assignment: CDR1 MNHNY and CDR2 SVGAGI (reference sequence). The length of the CDR3 is 12 residues. CDR3 residues: CASSYFQYEQYF. The DNA of the CDR3 is TGTGCCAGCAGTTACTTTCAGTACGAGCAGTACTTC.

The J gene is TRBJ2-1, the V gene TRBV11-2, with 15 bases aligning to TRBD2. The CDR3 covers 17 residues. Germline V gene sequence: CDR1 SGHAT, CDR2 FQNNGV. V lost 2 bases and J lost 15; bases outside the gene matches: 14. In DNA form, the CDR3 reads TGTGCCAGCAGCTTATCTGGCTCGGTGGGACTAGCGGGAGGAAGGTTCTTC. This translates into CASSLSGSVGLAGGRFF.

This clone was seen only a few times. Other nucleotide sequences from this sample produce the same CDR3. This chain joins TRBV7-2 and TRBJ1-3, with no clear D. The CDR3 extends over 13 amino acids. Trimming pared 6 bases from V and 0 bases from J, leaving 6 bases between. Per germline, CDR1 SGHTA and CDR2 FQGNSA. The CDR3, as DNA: TGTGCCAGCAGTTTTCTCTCTGGAAACACCATATATTTT. Protein: CASSFLSGNTIYF.

Only one count was recorded for this clone. The chain uses TRBV2 and TRBJ1-6; D perhaps matches TRBD1 (6 bases). V was trimmed by 7 bases and J by 0 bases, leaving 13 bases between them. Germline V gene sequence: CDR1 SNHLY, CDR2 FYNNEI. This CDR3 is built from 16 residues. CDR3 in amino acids: CASKRQESSYNSPLHF. The CDR3 nucleotides read TGTGCCAGCAAAAGACAGGAAAGCTCCTATAATTCACCCCTCCACTTT. Full variable domain (remainder filled in from reference TRBV2 and TRBJ1-6): EPEVTQTPSHQVTQMGQEVILRCVPISNHLYFYWYRQILGQKVEFLVSFYNNEISEKSEIFDDQFSVERPDGSNFTLKIRSTKLEDSAMYFCASKRQESSYNSPLHFGNGTRLTVT.

The V call is TRBV19, the J call TRBJ1-5, with a possible D match to TRBD1 (5 bases). From germline, CDR1 is LNHDA and CDR2 SQIVND (reference sequence). The CDR3 covers 18 residues. Trimming shortened V by 6 bases and J by 1 base, and 22 bases separated the two germline ends. CDR3 coding DNA: TGTGCCAGTAGCCCAAAACCCCCCGGACCAGGGAGCAATCAGCCCCAGCATTTT. This codes for CASSPKPPGPGSNQPQHF.

This chain links TRBV28 with TRBJ2-7, with 7 bases fitting TRBD2. The CDR3 is 15 amino acids. Germline values: CDR1 MDHEN, CDR2 SYDVKM. V shed 3 bases and J 7 bases; nucleotides not matched to a gene: 12. CDR3 in amino acids: CASSFPSRVAGEQYF. In DNA, the CDR3 is TGTGCCAGCAGTTTCCCTTCTCGGGTAGCGGGTGAGCAGTACTTC.

The J gene is TRBJ1-2, the V gene TRBV4-1; D may be TRBD1 (6 bases). The germline V gene encodes CDR1 MGHRA and CDR2 YSYEKL. The V end was cut by 0 bases, the J end by 3 bases, with 14 bases between. The CDR3 runs 16 residues. The CDR3 bases are TGCGCCAGCAGCCAAGAAGGGGGGGGACAACACTATGGCTACACCTTC. Its protein is CASSQEGGGQHYGYTF.

V gene TRBV11-3 combines with J gene TRBJ2-1; 9 nucleotides agree with TRBD2. V dropped 5 bases and J dropped 4; count of bases not matched to a gene: 12. The CDR3 has 17 residues. Germline lookup yields CDR1 SGHNT and CDR2 YENEEA. CDR3 amino acids: CASSLSSAGGPYNEQFF. The CDR3 DNA is TGTGCCAGCAGCCTTTCCTCGGCGGGAGGGCCGTACAATGAGCAGTTCTTC.

The rearrangement joins TRBV19 to TRBJ1-1; 9 bases match TRBD1. The CDR3 consists of 15 residues. CDR1 and CDR2 from the germline V gene are LNHDA and SQIVND (reference sequence). The V segment lost 7 bases and the J segment 4 bases; nucleotides outside the gene matches: 10. The CDR3 DNA reads as TGTGCCAGTAATTTCCCGGGACAGGGACGCACTGAAGCTTTCTTT. Translation gives CASNFPGQGRTEAFF. Variable domain in full (rest from reference TRBV19 and TRBJ1-1): DGGITQSPKYLFRKEGQNVTLSCEQNLNHDAMYWYRQDPGQGLRLIYYSQIVNDFQKGDIAEGYSVSREKKESFPLTVTSAQKNPTAFYLCASNFPGQGRTEAFFGQGTRLTVV.